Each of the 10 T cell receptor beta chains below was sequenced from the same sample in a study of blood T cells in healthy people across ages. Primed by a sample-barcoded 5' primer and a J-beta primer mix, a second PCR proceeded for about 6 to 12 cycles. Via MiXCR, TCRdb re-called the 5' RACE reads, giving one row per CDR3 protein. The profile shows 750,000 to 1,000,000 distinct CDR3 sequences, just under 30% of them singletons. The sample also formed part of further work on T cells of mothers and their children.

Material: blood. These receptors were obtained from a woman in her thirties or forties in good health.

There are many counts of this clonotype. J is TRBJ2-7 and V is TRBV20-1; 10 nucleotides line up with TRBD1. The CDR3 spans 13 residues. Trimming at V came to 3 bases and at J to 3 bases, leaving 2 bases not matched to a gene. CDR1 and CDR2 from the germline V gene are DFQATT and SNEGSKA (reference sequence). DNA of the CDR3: TGCAGTGCTAGTGGGGACAGGGGCTACGAGCAGTACTTC. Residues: CSASGDRGYEQYF.

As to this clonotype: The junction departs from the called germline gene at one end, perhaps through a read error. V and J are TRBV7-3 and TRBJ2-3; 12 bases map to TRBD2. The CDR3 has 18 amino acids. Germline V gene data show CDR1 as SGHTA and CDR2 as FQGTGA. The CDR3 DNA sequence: TGTACCAGCAGCCCTGGACTAGCGGGGCCCCTCATCACAGATACGCAGTATTTT. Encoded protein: CTSSPGLAGPLITDTQYF.

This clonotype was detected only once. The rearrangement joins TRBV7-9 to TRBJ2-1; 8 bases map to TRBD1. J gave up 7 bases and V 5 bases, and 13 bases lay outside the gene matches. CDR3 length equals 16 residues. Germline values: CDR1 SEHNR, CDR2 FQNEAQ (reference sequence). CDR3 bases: TGTGCCAGCAGCCATGGACAGGGAGTAAAGTATAATGAGCAGTTCTTC. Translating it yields CASSHGQGVKYNEQFF.

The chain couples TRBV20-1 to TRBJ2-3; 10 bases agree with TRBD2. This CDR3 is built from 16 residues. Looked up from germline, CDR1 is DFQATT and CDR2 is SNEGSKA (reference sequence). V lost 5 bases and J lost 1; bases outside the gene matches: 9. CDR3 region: CSASTWTSGGTDTQYF. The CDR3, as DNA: TGCAGTGCTTCGACGTGGACTAGCGGAGGCACAGATACGCAGTATTTT.

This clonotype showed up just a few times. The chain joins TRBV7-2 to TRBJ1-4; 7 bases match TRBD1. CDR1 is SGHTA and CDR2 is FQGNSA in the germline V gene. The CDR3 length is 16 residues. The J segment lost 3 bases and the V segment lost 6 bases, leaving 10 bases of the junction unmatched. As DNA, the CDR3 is TGTGCCAGCAGTCTACAGGGGAGGCTTGCTAATGAAAAACTGTTTTTT. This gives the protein CASSLQGRLANEKLFF.

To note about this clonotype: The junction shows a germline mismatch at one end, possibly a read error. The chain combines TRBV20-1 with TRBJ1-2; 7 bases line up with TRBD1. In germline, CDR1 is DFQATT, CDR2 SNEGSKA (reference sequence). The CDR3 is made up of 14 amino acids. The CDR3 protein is CSARDITGAYDYTF. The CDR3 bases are TGCAGTGCTAGAGATATAACAGGGGCATATGACTACACCTTC.

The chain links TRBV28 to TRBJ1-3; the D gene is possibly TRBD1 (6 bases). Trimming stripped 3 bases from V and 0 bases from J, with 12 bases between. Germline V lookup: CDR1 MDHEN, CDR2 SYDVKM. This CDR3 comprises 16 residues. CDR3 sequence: CASSFQGSNSGNTIYF. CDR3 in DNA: TGTGCCAGCAGTTTTCAGGGGTCGAACTCTGGAAACACCATATATTTT.

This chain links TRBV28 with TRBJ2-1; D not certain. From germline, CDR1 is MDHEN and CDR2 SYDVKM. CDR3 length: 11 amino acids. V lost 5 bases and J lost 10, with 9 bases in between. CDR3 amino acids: CASSELQEQFF. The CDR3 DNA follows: TGTGCCAGCAGTGAGCTTCAGGAGCAGTTCTTC.

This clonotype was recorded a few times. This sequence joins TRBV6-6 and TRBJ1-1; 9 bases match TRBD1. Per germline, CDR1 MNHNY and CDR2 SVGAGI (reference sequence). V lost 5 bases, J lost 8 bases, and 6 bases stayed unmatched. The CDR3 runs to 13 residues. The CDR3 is CASSLTGTGEAFF. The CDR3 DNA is TGTGCCAGCAGTCTTACCGGGACAGGGGAAGCTTTCTTT.

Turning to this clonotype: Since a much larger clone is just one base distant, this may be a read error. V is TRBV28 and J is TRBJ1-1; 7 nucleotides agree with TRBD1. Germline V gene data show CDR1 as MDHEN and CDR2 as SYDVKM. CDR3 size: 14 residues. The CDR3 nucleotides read TGTTCCAGCAGGACGACAGGGTCGATCACTGAAGCTTTCTTT. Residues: CSSRTTGSITEAFF.